The rows below give T cell receptor beta chains drawn from one sample of a study of cytomegalovirus exposure and HLA in healthy donors. TCRdb's copy holds only in-frame clones and misses some; the assay was immunoSEQ multiplex PCR. Of some 120,000 clones listed, roughly 62% are singletons. Sample: PBMCs. The receptors originated from a young man in good health and CMV-seropositive. CDR3s include the opening cysteine and the closing phenylalanine or tryptophan. The D gene is left open where the match is weak. Expanded clones get a size class; other rows say once, few or many, or leave the size out.

>NA|TRBJ2-1|TRBD2|TRBV9
CASSAASGYSEQFF
TGTGCCAGCAGCGCCGCTAGCGGGTATAGTGAGCAGTTCTTC
>NA|TRBJ2-1|TRBD2|TRBV5-1
CASSLGLAEFNEQFF
TGCGCCAGCAGCTTGGGACTAGCGGAGTTCAATGAGCAGTTCTTC
>NA|TRBJ2-3|NA|TRBV9
CASSETGDTQYF
TGTGCCAGCAGCGAGACGGGGGATACGCAGTATTTT
>once|TRBJ2-3|NA|TRBV5-6
CASSLLDSSDTQYF
TGTGCCAGCAGCTTGTTGGACTCCTCAGATACGCAGTATTTT
>few|TRBJ2-7|TRBD2|TRBV6-5
CASRGAGDVSYEQYF
TGTGCCAGCCGCGGGGCGGGAGACGTCTCCTACGAGCAGTACTTC
>few|TRBJ2-7|NA|TRBV5-1
CASSPRGDGSGTYEQYF
TGCGCCAGCAGCCCCCGTGGTGACGGGAGTGGCACCTACGAGCAGTACTTC
>NA|TRBJ2-3|NA|TRBV15
CATSRGWDSSTDTQYF
TGTGCCACCAGCAGAGGATGGGACTCTAGCACAGATACGCAGTATTTT
>NA|TRBJ2-7|TRBD1|TRBV7-8
CASSPFRDRGYEQYF
TGTGCCAGCAGCCCATTCCGGGACAGGGGATACGAGCAGTACTTC
>NA|TRBJ2-5|TRBD2|TRBV9
CASSVGLAGGSETQYF
TGTGCCAGCAGCGTCGGCCTAGCGGGAGGTTCAGAGACCCAGTACTTC
>NA|TRBJ1-1|TRBD1|TRBV9
CASSATRQGAEAFF
TGTGCCAGCAGCGCCACTAGACAGGGAGCTGAAGCTTTCTTT
>few|TRBJ1-1|NA|TRBV5-1
CASSFKGDTEAFF
TGCGCCAGCAGCTTTAAGGGAGATACTGAAGCTTTCTTT
>NA|TRBJ1-2|TRBD1|TRBV6-5
CASSYSGTGEDYGYTF
TGTGCCAGCAGTTACTCCGGGACAGGGGAGGACTATGGCTACACCTTC
>NA|TRBJ2-7|NA|TRBV5-8
CASSLSSYEQYF
TGTGCCAGCAGCCTCAGCTCCTACGAGCAGTACTTC
>few|TRBJ1-5|TRBD1|TRBV6-5
CASSYGQGNQPQHF
TGTGCCAGCAGTTACGGACAGGGCAATCAGCCCCAGCATTTT
>NA|TRBJ1-2|NA|TRBV5-1
CASGRTEADYGYTF
TGCGCCAGCGGCAGGACAGAGGCTGACTATGGCTACACCTTC
>NA|TRBJ1-3|NA|TRBV14
CASSPSDGTGNTIYF
TGTGCCAGCAGCCCATCGGACGGGACTGGAAACACCATATATTTT
>NA|TRBJ2-3|TRBD2|TRBV29-1
CSVARAGEIGDTQYF
TGCAGCGTTGCCAGGGCGGGAGAGATAGGAGATACGCAGTATTTT
>NA|TRBJ2-7|NA|TRBV27
CASRSPRAGRGEQYF
TGTGCCAGCAGAAGTCCCCGTGCGGGGCGGGGCGAGCAGTACTTC
>NA|TRBJ2-1|NA|TRBV28
CASIGSWSYNEQFF
TGTGCCAGCATTGGGAGTTGGTCCTACAATGAGCAGTTCTTC
>NA|TRBJ1-1|TRBD1|TRBV28
CASSSPGRGLEAFF
TGTGCCAGCAGTTCCCCCGGCAGGGGGCTAGAAGCTTTCTTT
>once|TRBJ2-7|TRBD2|TRBV5-1
CASSPGTSGMGEQYF
TGCGCCAGCAGCCCGGGGACTAGCGGGATGGGGGAGCAGTACTTC
>NA|TRBJ2-1|NA|TRBV7-9
CASSLGDEQFF
TGTGCCAGCAGCTTAGGCGATGAGCAGTTCTTC
>NA|TRBJ2-7|NA|TRBV9
CASSVGLVGEQYF
TGTGCCAGCAGCGTAGGGCTAGTCGGCGAGCAGTACTTC
>NA|TRBJ2-7|TRBD2|TRBV2
CATQREYAYEQYF
TGTGCCACCCAGCGGGAGTATGCCTACGAGCAGTACTTC
>NA|TRBJ1-2|NA|TRBV7-8
CASSLWEGEGYTF
TGTGCCAGCAGCTTATGGGAGGGGGAGGGCTACACCTTC
>few|TRBJ1-1|NA|TRBV27
CASRNTRNTEAFF
TGTGCCAGCAGAAATACACGGAACACTGAAGCTTTCTTT
>NA|TRBJ1-4|NA|TRBV29-1
CSVVEAFKLFF
TGCAGCGTTGTCGAGGCTTTTAAACTGTTTTTT
>NA|TRBJ2-7|TRBD1|TRBV4-1
CASSQEVGDSELYEQYF
TGCGCCAGCAGCCAAGAAGTCGGGGACAGTGAGCTCTACGAGCAGTACTTC
>NA|TRBJ2-7|NA|TRBV4-1
CASSQATGAGHYSYEQYF
TGCGCCAGCAGCCAGGCGACGGGAGCGGGACACTACTCCTACGAGCAGTACTTC
>NA|TRBJ2-3|NA|TRBV5-1
CASSFVRTVSTDTQYF
TGCGCCAGCAGCTTCGTGAGGACTGTTAGCACAGATACGCAGTATTTT
>few|TRBJ1-1|NA|TRBV2
CASSEGRGSEAFF
TGTGCCAGCAGTGAGGGCAGGGGATCAGAAGCTTTCTTT
>NA|TRBJ1-1|TRBD1|TRBV2
CASRGGFTEAFF
TGTGCCAGCAGAGGGGGCTTCACTGAAGCTTTCTTT
>NA|TRBJ1-1|NA|TRBV5-1
CASSLGGGESTEAFF
TGCGCCAGCAGCTTGGGTGGCGGGGAGAGCACTGAAGCTTTCTTT
>NA|TRBJ1-4|TRBD1|TRBV6-5
CASSTTGGTEGKLFF
TGTGCCAGCAGCACGACAGGGGGGACCGAAGGAAAACTGTTTTTT
>NA|TRBJ1-6|NA|TRBV6-6
CASSIRDTGSPLHF
TGTGCCAGCAGTATCCGGGACACGGGATCACCCCTCCACTTT
>once|TRBJ2-7|TRBD2|TRBV7-2
CASSFSSAGGPWEQYF
TGTGCCAGCAGCTTTTCCTCTGCGGGAGGCCCGTGGGAGCAGTACTTC